This T cell receptor beta chain was recovered during a study of graft-versus-host responses after intestinal transplantation. The overall study: Recipients had multivisceral, liver-intestinal, or isolated intestinal transplants. Induction using anti-thymocyte globulin, followed by tacrolimus and steroids for roughly 3 years, was given to all recipients.

Turning to this clone: The antigen is unknown.

Clones were read by immunoSEQ multiplex PCR, and TCRdb kept only the in-frame ones, dropping some. The repertoire holds tens of thousands of clones, with around 83% as singletons. Study-level results: Across patients carrying graft-donor T cell macrochimerism, allografts held high graft-versus-host to host-versus-graft clonal ratios. GvH clones were identified in recipient marrow, with some first appearing in ileum or blood.

After removal of 6 bases from V and 7 bases from J, the junction contained 13 bases not matched to a gene. Germline CDR1 is SEHNR and CDR2 is FQNEAQ (reference sequence). The CDR3 sequence is 17 residues long. The clonotype was recovered from a human donor who received an intestinal transplant. The chain recombines TRBV7-9 with TRBJ1-6; 9 bases map to TRBD1. Sequencing was performed on unstimulated CD8+ T cells sorted from spleen or lymph node cells, taken before intestinal transplant. The CDR3 reads CASREDMGQGINSPLHF. The CDR3 DNA follows: TGTGCCAGCAGAGAAGATATGGGACAGGGAATAAATTCACCCCTCCACTTT.